The present T cell receptor beta chain was sequenced within a study of radiotherapy plus CTLA-4 blockade in lung cancer. For the study at large: Of all patients, under 20% responded objectively and about 34% showed disease control.

A word on this clone: What it recognizes is unknown.

Study-level findings and limits: Response was reportedly best predicted by early blood T cell clone dynamics, with interferon-beta. Peripheral blood showed expansion of tumor-derived TCR clones after radiotherapy and ipilimumab.

With 0 bases removed from V and 4 bases from J, the gap between germline ends came to 13 bases. CDR3 length: 15 residues. The V gene's germline CDR1 is SGHVS and CDR2 FNYEAQ. People whose metastatic non-small-cell lung cancer was chemo-refractory got focal radiation along with CTLA-4 blockade by ipilimumab. Libraries were prepared by immunoSEQ multiplex PCR; TCRdb keeps only in-frame clonotypes and omits some of them. The sample lists 70,000 to 95,000 clones, 85% to 90% seen once, with approximately 15% in the top ten. The gene calls are TRBV7-6 and TRBJ2-7; either TRBD1 or TRBD2 may supply D (5 bases each). The input for sequencing was peripheral blood, taken from a patient treated with radiotherapy plus ipilimumab. The source of this sequence is a human donor with non-small cell lung cancer that progressed on radiotherapy plus ipilimumab. CDR3 protein: CASSLADSGGYEQYF. As DNA, the CDR3 is TGTGCCAGCAGCTTAGCAGACAGTGGGGGTTACGAGCAGTACTTC.